This TCR beta chain was identified in a study of T cells in Graves' hyperthyroidism and ophthalmopathy. The V gene's germline CDR1 is SGDLS and CDR2 YYNGEE. Trimming stripped 0 bases from V and 11 bases from J, with 11 bases between. The CDR3 length is 12 residues. RNA transcripts served as the template for amplifying TCR beta CDR3 regions. RT-PCR in the first round (using the HTBI primer set) targeted the TCR CDR3. In TCRdb, the multiplex PCR reads were re-called with MiXCR into one record per CDR3 protein. This table has around 700,000 distinct CDR3 sequences, around 19% appearing once. This receptor was obtained from a woman between 50 and 59 years old with Graves' hyperthyroidism that later progressed to Graves' ophthalmopathy. Sequences were obtained from blood. The chain employs TRBV9 and TRBJ1-1; no clear D. CDR3 bases: TGTGCCAGCAGCGTAGAGGACCAACCGGCTTTCTTT. It translates to CASSVEDQPAFF.